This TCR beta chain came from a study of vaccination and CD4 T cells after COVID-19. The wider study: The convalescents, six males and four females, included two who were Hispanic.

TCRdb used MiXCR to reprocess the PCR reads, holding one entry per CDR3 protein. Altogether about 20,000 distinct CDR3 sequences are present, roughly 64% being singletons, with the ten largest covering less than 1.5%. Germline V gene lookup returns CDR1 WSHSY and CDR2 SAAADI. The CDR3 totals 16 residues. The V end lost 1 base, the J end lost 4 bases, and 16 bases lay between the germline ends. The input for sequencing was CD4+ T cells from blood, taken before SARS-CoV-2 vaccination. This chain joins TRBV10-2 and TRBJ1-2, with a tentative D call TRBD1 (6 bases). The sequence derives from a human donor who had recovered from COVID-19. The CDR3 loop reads CASSELGQGPPYGYTF. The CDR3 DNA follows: TGCGCCAGCAGTGAGTTAGGCCAGGGGCCACCCTATGGCTACACCTTC.